The 15 T cell receptor beta chains below come from one sample, sequenced in a study of shared clonotypes between healthy human individuals. The method was immunoSEQ multiplex PCR; TCRdb's version includes in-frame clones alone and lacks a portion of them. The profile shows about 2 million clones, around 95% of them singletons. The sequenced material came from naive CD4+ T cells sorted from blood. The subset: CD45RA+ positively selected. These receptors originate from a man younger than 35 in good health.

J is TRBJ1-1 and V is TRBV19; D is unresolved. There are 11 residues in the CDR3. CDR1 is LNHDA, CDR2 SQIVND, per germline (reference sequence). Trimming pared 3 bases from V and 3 bases from J, leaving 2 bases between. CDR3 region: CASSIDTEAFF. DNA for the CDR3: TGTGCCAGTAGTATTGACACTGAAGCTTTCTTT.

This rearrangement joins TRBV30 to TRBJ1-5; D perhaps matches TRBD1 (5 bases). Deletions cut 3 bases from V and 4 bases from J, with 16 bases between. The CDR3 has 15 amino acids. CDR1 and CDR2 from the germline V gene are GTSNPN and SVGIG (reference sequence). The CDR3 DNA reads as TGTGCCTGGAGGGGCGGGACGGGTCTAAATCAGCCCCAGCATTTT. This gives the protein CAWRGGTGLNQPQHF.

This chain links TRBV6-6 with TRBJ1-1; TRBD1 is a possible D gene (6 bases). This CDR3 comprises 13 residues. Per the germline V gene, CDR1 is MNHNY and CDR2 is SVGAGI (reference sequence). Between the trimmed V and J ends, which lost 5 bases and 1 base, there was a span of 8 bases. CDR3 nucleotides: TGTGCCAGCAGTCTGGGACAGAACACTGAAGCTTTCTTT. It is translated as CASSLGQNTEAFF.

The V call is TRBV6-6, the J call TRBJ2-5, with D perhaps matching TRBD2 (5 bases). The V gene's germline CDR1 is MNHNY and CDR2 SVGAGI (reference sequence). The CDR3 length is 12 residues. Trimming removed 7 bases at V and 2 bases at J, with 8 bases between. DNA of the CDR3: TGTGCCAGCACTAGCATACAAGAGACCCAGTACTTC. This gives the protein CASTSIQETQYF.

This chain joins TRBV25-1 and TRBJ1-5; D is possibly TRBD1 (6 bases). V was clipped by 4 bases and J by 4 bases, with 11 bases between them. CDR3 length: 14 amino acids. Germline V gene data show CDR1 as MGHDK and CDR2 as SYGVNS. CDR3 coding DNA: TGTGCCAGCAGTGCTACAGGGAATAATCAGCCCCAGCATTTT. Amino acids: CASSATGNNQPQHF.

This chain uses TRBV5-1 with TRBJ2-5, with a tentative D call TRBD2 (6 bases). This CDR3 has 13 amino acids. V gave up 4 bases and J gave up 3 bases, with 10 bases separating them. Germline V gene data show CDR1 as SGHRS and CDR2 as YFSETQ. The CDR3 sequence: CASSPWGEETQYF. The CDR3 DNA is TGCGCCAGCAGCCCCTGGGGGGAAGAGACCCAGTACTTC.

The chain couples TRBV7-3 to TRBJ1-1; D ambiguous. The CDR3 length is 13 residues. CDR1 is SGHTA, CDR2 FQGTGA, per germline. V gave up 1 base and J gave up 11 bases, with 14 bases separating them. In DNA, the CDR3 is TGTGCCAGCAGCTTAAAGGCTCAATGGTTCGCTTTCTTT. This encodes CASSLKAQWFAFF.

CDR3 bases: TGCGCCAGCAGCCCACCCGGGACAAAGGACACTGAAGCTTTCTTT. This codes for CASSPPGTKDTEAFF. This chain joins TRBV5-1 and TRBJ1-1, with a possible D match to TRBD1 (6 bases). This CDR3 has 15 amino acids. The V end was cut by 4 bases, the J end by 3 bases, with 16 bases between. The germline CDR1 and CDR2 sequences are SGHRS and YFSETQ.

The chain uses TRBV30 and TRBJ2-5, with D possibly being TRBD2 (6 bases). CDR3 length: 13 residues. Germline CDR1 and CDR2: GTSNPN and SVGIG (reference sequence). Trimming left V 4 bases short and J 4 bases short, with 13 bases between. The CDR3 DNA follows: TGTGCCTGGACAGGGAGGTTTCGAGAGACCCAGTACTTC. Translation: CAWTGRFRETQYF.

This chain uses TRBV18 with TRBJ2-1; 7 positions agree with TRBD1. The CDR3 spans 16 residues. Germline V gene sequence: CDR1 KGHSH, CDR2 LQKENI. J lost 7 bases, V lost 3 bases, and 12 bases had no gene match. The CDR3 is CASSPNGQAPWNEQFF. CDR3 nucleotides: TGTGCCAGCTCACCGAATGGACAGGCCCCATGGAATGAGCAGTTCTTC. The full variable domain, its missing parts supplied by reference TRBV18 and TRBJ2-1, is NAGVMQNPRHLVRRRGQEARLRCSPMKGHSHVYWYRQLPEEGLKFMVYLQKENIIDESGMPKERFSAEFPKEGPSILRIQQVVRGDSAAYFCASSPNGQAPWNEQFFGPGTRLTVL.

J is TRBJ1-1 and V is TRBV28, with D unclear. Germline V gene lookup returns CDR1 MDHEN and CDR2 SYDVKM. The length of the CDR3 is 15 residues. V was cut by 5 bases and J by 0 bases, with 13 bases left in between. CDR3 in amino acids: CASSLPRSMNTEAFF. The CDR3 DNA is TGTGCCAGCAGTCTTCCGCGGAGTATGAACACTGAAGCTTTCTTT. Combining the CDR3 with reference TRBV28 and TRBJ1-1 gives the whole variable domain DVKVTQSSRYLVKRTGEKVFLECVQDMDHENMFWYRQDPGLGLRLIYFSYDVKMKEKGDIPEGYSVSREKKERFSLILESASTNQTSMYLCASSLPRSMNTEAFFGQGTRLTVV.

Concerning this clone itself: The sample holds other DNA sequences that translate to the same CDR3. The chain's CDR3 is CASSQAGTGETQYF. The CDR3 DNA reads as TGCGCCAGCAGCCAAGCTGGCACGGGAGAGACCCAGTACTTC. This chain links TRBV4-1 with TRBJ2-5; no firm D call. CDR1 is MGHRA, CDR2 YSYEKL, per germline. The CDR3 consists of 14 residues. The V end was cut by 1 base, the J end by 4 bases, with 10 bases between.

This chain links TRBV7-2 with TRBJ2-3; D remains unclear. The CDR3 contains 14 residues. The germline CDR1 and CDR2 sequences are SGHTA and FQGNSA. With 1 base removed from V and 4 bases from J, the gap between germline ends came to 9 bases. CDR3 sequence reads: CASSLVGVADTQYF. As DNA, the CDR3 is TGTGCCAGCAGCTTAGTTGGTGTTGCAGATACGCAGTATTTT.

The chain uses TRBV4-3 and TRBJ1-1; no clear D gene. The CDR3 is 15 residues long. V shed 1 base and J shed 4 bases, with 13 bases lying between them. Germline CDR1 LGHNA, CDR2 YSLEER. Here the CDR3 DNA reads TGCGCCAGCAGCCAAGCTTACCGGGGATCCACTGAAGCTTTCTTT. This translates into CASSQAYRGSTEAFF.

This clone was seen just once. The gene calls are TRBV29-1 and TRBJ2-7; D remains unclear. CDR3 length equals 12 residues. The V gene lost 6 bases and the J gene lost 2 bases, with 11 bases spanning the gap. In germline, CDR1 is SQVTM, CDR2 ANQGSEA. The CDR3 bases are TGCAGCGTGGGGTCCACGGCCTACGAGCAGTACTTC. It is translated as CSVGSTAYEQYF.